These 8 T cell receptor beta chains were all obtained from the same sample, sequenced in a study of radiation and T cells in renal cell carcinoma. The data were produced by immunoSEQ multiplex PCR, yet TCRdb's version contains in-frame clones alone and is incomplete. Of more than 15,000 clones listed, around three fifths are singletons. Documented treatment: treatment-naive control, cytoreductive nephrectomy. This specimen was tumor tissue, taken from a patient whose treatment was nephrectomy without radiotherapy. These receptors were obtained from a man aged 50 to 60 with renal cell carcinoma.

The chain carries TRBV10-3 and TRBJ2-2; TRBD1 agrees at 9 bases. V was pared by 6 bases and J by 5 bases, with 7 bases of the junction left unmatched. Per germline, CDR1 ENHRY and CDR2 SYGVKD. This CDR3 is built from 15 residues. CDR3 sequence reads: CAIRTGTGTTGELFF. For the CDR3, the DNA is TGTGCCATCAGGACCGGGACAGGGACGACCGGGGAGCTGTTTTTT.

About this clone itself: This same CDR3 is encoded by further DNA sequences in the sample. V gene TRBV30 combines with J gene TRBJ1-2; D gene uncertain. Trimming took off 3 bases at V and 0 bases at J, with 8 bases between the two ends. In germline, CDR1 is GTSNPN, CDR2 SVGIG (reference sequence). This CDR3 is built from 13 residues. CDR3 sequence (DNA): TGTGCCTGGAGCGTTAGTGCTAACTATGGCTACACCTTC. This codes for CAWSVSANYGYTF.

The rearrangement links TRBV7-9 to TRBJ2-1; no firm D call. This CDR3 is built from 14 residues. Deletions cut 4 bases from V and 7 bases from J, with 14 bases between. CDR1 is SEHNR, CDR2 FQNEAQ, per germline (reference sequence). The CDR3 bases are TGTGCCAGCAGCTCCGCCGGGCCTCAGAATGAGCAGTTCTTC. Translation gives CASSSAGPQNEQFF.

This clone has only a few counts. CDR3 in amino acids: CASSLMTNPANTGELFF. CDR3 sequence (DNA): TGCGCCAGCAGCTTGATGACAAACCCCGCGAACACCGGGGAGCTGTTTTTT. The chain combines TRBV5-1 with TRBJ2-2; no reliable D call. V lost 1 base to trimming and J lost 0 bases, with 13 bases between them. Germline CDR1 is SGHRS and CDR2 is YFSETQ. The length of the CDR3 is 17 residues. Complete variable domain (other parts from reference TRBV5-1 and TRBJ2-2): KAGVTQTPRYLIKTRGQQVTLSCSPISGHRSVSWYQQTPGQGLQFLFEYFSETQRNKGNFPGRFSGRQFSNSRSEMNVSTLELGDSALYLCASSLMTNPANTGELFFGEGSRLTVL.

V gene TRBV5-4 combines with J gene TRBJ2-1, with 12 bases fitting TRBD2. CDR1 is SGHNT, CDR2 YYREEE, per germline (reference sequence). This CDR3 region has 17 residues. Trimming removed 4 bases from V and 4 bases from J; junction bases left unmatched: 9. CDR3 nucleotides: TGTGCCAGCAGCCTGCTTGGACTAGCGGGGCGATACAATGAGCAGTTCTTC. Its translation is CASSLLGLAGRYNEQFF.

V is TRBV5-4 and J is TRBJ2-1; TRBD2 might be the D (7 bases). The CDR3 contains 14 residues. Trimming left V 4 bases short and J 4 bases short, with 12 bases between. The germline CDR1 and CDR2 sequences are SGHNT and YYREEE (reference sequence). The CDR3 sequence: CASSHGGQYNEQFF. In DNA, the CDR3 is TGTGCCAGCAGCCACGGGGGGCAGTACAATGAGCAGTTCTTC.

V gene TRBV6-1 combines with J gene TRBJ2-1; D is undetermined. Germline lookup yields CDR1 MNHNS and CDR2 SASEGT. The V gene lost 6 bases and the J gene lost 7 bases, with 13 bases spanning the gap. This CDR3 is 13 amino acids long. This CDR3 reads CASRSGRLNEQFF. The CDR3 DNA reads TGTGCCAGCAGGAGTGGCCGGCTTAATGAGCAGTTCTTC.

The V call is TRBV7-2, the J call TRBJ2-5, with D hard to call. This CDR3 spans 13 amino acids. V was clipped by 3 bases and J by 2 bases, with 7 bases between them. Germline CDR1 and CDR2: SGHTA and FQGNSA. CDR3 DNA sequence: TGTGCCAGCAGCTTCATGGTTCAAGAGACCCAGTACTTC. Encoded protein: CASSFMVQETQYF.